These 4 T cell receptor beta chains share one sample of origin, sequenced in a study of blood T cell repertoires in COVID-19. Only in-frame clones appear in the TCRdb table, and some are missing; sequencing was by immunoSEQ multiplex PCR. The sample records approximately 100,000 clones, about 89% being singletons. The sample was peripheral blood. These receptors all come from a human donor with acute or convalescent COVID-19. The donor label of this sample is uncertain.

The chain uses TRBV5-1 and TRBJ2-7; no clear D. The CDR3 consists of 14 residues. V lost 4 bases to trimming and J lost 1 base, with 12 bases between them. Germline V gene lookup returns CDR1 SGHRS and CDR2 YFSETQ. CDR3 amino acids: CASSPATSSYEQYF. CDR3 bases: TGCGCCAGCAGCCCTGCAACAAGTTCCTACGAGCAGTACTTC.

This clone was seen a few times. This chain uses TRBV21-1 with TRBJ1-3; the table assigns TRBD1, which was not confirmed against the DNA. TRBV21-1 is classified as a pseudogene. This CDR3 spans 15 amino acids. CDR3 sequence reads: CASSKAGRFANTIYF. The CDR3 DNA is TGTGCCAGCAGCAAAGCTGGCAGGTTTGCAAACACCATATATTTT.

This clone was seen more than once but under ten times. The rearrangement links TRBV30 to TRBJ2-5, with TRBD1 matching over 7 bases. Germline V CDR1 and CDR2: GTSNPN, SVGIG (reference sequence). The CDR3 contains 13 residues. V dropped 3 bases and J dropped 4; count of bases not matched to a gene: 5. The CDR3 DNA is TGTGCCTGGAGGCGACAGGGAACAGAGACCCAGTACTTC. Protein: CAWRRQGTETQYF.

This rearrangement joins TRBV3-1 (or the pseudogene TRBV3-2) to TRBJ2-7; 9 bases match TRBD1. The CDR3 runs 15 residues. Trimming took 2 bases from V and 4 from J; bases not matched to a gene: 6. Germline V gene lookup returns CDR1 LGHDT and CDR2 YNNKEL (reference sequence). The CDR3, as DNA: TGTGCCAGCAGCCAAAACCCGGGACAGGGTTACGAGCAGTACTTC. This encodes CASSQNPGQGYEQYF.